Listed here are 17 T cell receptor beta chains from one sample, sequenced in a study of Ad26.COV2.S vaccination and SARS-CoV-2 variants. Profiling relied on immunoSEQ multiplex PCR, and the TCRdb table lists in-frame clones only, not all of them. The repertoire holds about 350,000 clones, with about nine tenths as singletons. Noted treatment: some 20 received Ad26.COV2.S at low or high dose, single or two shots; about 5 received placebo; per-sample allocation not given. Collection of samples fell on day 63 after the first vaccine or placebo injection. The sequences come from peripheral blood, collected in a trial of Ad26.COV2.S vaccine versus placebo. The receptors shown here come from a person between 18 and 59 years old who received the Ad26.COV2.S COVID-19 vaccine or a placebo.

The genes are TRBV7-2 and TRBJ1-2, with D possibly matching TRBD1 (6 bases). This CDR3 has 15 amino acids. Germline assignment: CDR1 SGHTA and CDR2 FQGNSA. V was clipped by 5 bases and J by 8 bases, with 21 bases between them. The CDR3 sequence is CASSPTRGHLEGYTF. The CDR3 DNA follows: TGTGCCAGCAGCCCCACCAGGGGACACTTGGAAGGCTACACCTTC.

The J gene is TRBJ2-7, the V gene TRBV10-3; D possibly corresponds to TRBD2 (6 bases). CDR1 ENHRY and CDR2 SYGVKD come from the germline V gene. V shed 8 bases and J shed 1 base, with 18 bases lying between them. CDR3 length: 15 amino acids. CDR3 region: CAILDTGLESYEQYF. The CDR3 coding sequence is TGTGCCATCCTAGATACGGGACTGGAATCCTACGAGCAGTACTTC.

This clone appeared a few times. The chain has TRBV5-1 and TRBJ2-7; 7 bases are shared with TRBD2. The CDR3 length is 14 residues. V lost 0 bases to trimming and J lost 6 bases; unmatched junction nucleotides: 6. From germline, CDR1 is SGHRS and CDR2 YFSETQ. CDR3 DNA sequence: TGCGCCAGCAGCTTGGAGGAAGGGAGGGGCGAGCAGTACTTC. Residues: CASSLEEGRGEQYF.

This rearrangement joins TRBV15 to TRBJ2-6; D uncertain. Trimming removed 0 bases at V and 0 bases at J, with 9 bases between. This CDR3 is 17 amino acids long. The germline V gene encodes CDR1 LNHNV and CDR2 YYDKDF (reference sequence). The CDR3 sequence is CATSRDMGNSGANVLTF. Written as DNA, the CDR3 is TGTGCCACCAGCAGAGATATGGGCAACTCTGGGGCCAACGTCCTGACTTTC. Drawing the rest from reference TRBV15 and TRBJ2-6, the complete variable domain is DAMVIQNPRYQVTQFGKPVTLSCSQTLNHNVMYWYQQKSSQAPKLLFHYYDKDFNNEADTPDNFQSRRPNTSFCFLDIRSPGLGDTAMYLCATSRDMGNSGANVLTFGAGSRLTVL.

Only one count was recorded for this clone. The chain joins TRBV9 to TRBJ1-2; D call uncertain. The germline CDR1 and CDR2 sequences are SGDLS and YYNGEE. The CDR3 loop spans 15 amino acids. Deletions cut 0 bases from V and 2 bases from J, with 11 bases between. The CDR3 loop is CASSVGSRGNYGYTF. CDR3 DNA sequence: TGTGCCAGCAGCGTAGGTTCTCGGGGAAACTATGGCTACACCTTC.

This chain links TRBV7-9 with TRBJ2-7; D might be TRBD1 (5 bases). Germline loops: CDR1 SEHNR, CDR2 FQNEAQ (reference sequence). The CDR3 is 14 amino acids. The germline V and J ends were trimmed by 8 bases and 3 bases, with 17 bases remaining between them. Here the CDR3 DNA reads TGTGCCAGCGGTTCCATGGGGCTCCTCTACGAGCAGTACTTC. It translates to CASGSMGLLYEQYF.

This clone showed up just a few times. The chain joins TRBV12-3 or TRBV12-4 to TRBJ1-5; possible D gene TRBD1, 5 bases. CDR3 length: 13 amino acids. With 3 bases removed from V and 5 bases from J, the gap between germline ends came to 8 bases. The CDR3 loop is CASSLSGDQPQHF. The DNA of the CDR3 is TGTGCCAGCAGTTTGTCGGGGGATCAGCCCCAGCATTTT.

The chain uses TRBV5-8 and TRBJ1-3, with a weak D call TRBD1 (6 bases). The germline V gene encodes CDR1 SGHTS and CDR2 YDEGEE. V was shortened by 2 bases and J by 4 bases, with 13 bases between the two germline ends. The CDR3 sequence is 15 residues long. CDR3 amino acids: CASSLMGARGNTIYF. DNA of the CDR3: TGTGCCAGCAGCTTAATGGGGGCGCGGGGAAACACCATATATTTT.

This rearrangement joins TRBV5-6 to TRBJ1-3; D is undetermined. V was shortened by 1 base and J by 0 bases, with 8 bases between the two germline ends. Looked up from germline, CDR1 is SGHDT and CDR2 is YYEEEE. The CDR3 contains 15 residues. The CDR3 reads CASSLTDLSGNTIYF. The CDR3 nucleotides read TGTGCCAGCAGCTTGACAGACCTCTCTGGAAACACCATATATTTT. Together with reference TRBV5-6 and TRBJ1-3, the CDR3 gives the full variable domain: DAGVTQSPTHLIKTRGQQVTLRCSPKSGHDTVSWYQQALGQGPQFIFQYYEEEERQRGNFPDRFSGHQFPNYSSELNVNALLLGDSALYLCASSLTDLSGNTIYFGEGSWLTVV.

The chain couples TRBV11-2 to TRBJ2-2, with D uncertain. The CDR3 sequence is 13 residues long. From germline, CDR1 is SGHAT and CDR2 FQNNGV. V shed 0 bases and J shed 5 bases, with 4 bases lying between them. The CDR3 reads CASSLDGTGELFF. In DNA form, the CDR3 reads TGTGCCAGCAGCTTAGACGGAACCGGGGAGCTGTTTTTT.

The CDR3 is CASMAQDEQFF. CDR3 DNA sequence: TGTGCCAGCATGGCCCAGGATGAGCAGTTCTTC. V usage is TRBV2 and J usage is TRBJ2-1; D is unclear. In germline, CDR1 is SNHLY, CDR2 FYNNEI. Trimming took off 7 bases at V and 8 bases at J, with 9 bases between the two ends. The CDR3 totals 11 residues. The whole variable domain, remainder taken from reference TRBV2 and TRBJ2-1, is EPEVTQTPSHQVTQMGQEVILRCVPISNHLYFYWYRQILGQKVEFLVSFYNNEISEKSEIFDDQFSVERPDGSNFTLKIRSTKLEDSAMYFCASMAQDEQFFGPGTRLTVL.

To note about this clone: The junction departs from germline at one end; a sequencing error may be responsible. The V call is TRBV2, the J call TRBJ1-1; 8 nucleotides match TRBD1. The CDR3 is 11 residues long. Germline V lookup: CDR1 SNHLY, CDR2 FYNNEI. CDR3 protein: CAGRGHTEAFF. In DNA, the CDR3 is TGTGCCGGCAGGGGGCACACTGAAGCTTTCTTT.

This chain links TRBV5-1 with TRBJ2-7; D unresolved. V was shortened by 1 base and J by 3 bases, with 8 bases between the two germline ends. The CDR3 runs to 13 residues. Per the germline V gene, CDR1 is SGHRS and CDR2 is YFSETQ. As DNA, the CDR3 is TGCGCCAGCAGCTTGTCCACTAACTACGAGCAGTACTTC. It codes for CASSLSTNYEQYF.

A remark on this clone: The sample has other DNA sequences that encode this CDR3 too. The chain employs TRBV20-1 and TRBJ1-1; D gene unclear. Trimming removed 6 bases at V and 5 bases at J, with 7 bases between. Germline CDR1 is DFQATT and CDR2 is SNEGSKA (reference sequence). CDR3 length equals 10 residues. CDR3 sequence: CSAGGTEAFF. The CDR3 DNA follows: TGCAGTGCGGGAGGAACTGAAGCTTTCTTT.

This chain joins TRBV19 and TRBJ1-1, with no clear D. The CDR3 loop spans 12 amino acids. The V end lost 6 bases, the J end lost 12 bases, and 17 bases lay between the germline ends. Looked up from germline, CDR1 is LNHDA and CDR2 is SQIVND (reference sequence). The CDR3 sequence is CASRPQAGSSFF. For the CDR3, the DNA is TGTGCCAGTAGACCCCAGGCCGGGAGTTCTTTCTTT.

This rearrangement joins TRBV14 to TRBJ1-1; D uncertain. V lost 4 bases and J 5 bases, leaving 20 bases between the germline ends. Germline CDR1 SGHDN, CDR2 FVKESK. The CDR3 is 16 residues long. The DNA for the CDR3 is TGTGCCAGCAGCCTAATAATATCGGGGAGGAGTACTGAAGCTTTCTTT. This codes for CASSLIISGRSTEAFF.

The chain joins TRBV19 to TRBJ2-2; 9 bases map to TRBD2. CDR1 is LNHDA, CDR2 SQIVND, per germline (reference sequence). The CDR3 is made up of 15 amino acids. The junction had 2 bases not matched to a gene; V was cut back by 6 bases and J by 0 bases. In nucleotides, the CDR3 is TGTGCCAGTAGAGCGGGGGGCTCGAACACCGGGGAGCTGTTTTTT. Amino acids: CASRAGGSNTGELFF.